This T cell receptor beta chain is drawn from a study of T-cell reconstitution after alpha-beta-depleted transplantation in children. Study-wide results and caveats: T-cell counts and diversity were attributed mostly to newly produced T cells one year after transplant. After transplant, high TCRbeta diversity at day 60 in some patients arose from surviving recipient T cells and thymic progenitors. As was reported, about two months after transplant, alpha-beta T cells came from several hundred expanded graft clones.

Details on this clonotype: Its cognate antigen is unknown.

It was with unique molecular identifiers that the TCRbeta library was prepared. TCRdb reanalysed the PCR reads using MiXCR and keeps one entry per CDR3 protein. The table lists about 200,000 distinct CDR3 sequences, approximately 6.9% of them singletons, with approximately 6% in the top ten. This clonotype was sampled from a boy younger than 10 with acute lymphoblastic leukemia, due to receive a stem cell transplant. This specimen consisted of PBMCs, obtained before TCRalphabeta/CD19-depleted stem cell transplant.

CDR3 sequence reads: CASSLAETGPQEQYF. Written as DNA, the CDR3 is TGTGCCAGCAGCTTGGCCGAGACAGGCCCTCAGGAGCAGTACTTC. The chain links TRBV5-5 to TRBJ2-7, with a tentative D call TRBD1 (6 bases). The germline V gene encodes CDR1 SGHKS and CDR2 YYEKEE (reference sequence). V gave up 0 bases and J gave up 7 bases, with 17 bases separating them. This CDR3 has 15 residues.